The 27 T cell receptor beta chains reported below all come from one sample, sequenced in a study of T cells in Graves' hyperthyroidism and ophthalmopathy (dated by TCRdb to between 2017 and 2020). Library preparation was by multiplex PCR. Sequencing used an Illumina HiSeq 2000. The TCR beta CDR3 regions were amplified from the RNA transcripts. The first round of RT-PCR for the TCR CDR3 was performed with the HTBI primer set and the Qiagen OneStep RT-PCR kit. TCRdb itself trimmed the public reads at Q25 with fastp, ran MiXCR and retained productive beta chains. Identical CDR3 proteins give one entry, which carries the most common genes and DNA. A total of about 350,000 distinct CDR3 sequences appear in this sample, approximately 14% of them only once. The biggest ten clones account for roughly 33% of the sample. Sequencing used blood. Receptor source: a middle-aged woman with Graves' ophthalmopathy.

Comment on this clonotype: Possible read error: a much larger clone is one base away. The rearrangement joins TRBV11-2 to TRBJ1-1; D remains unclear. The CDR3 is 11 residues long. Germline V CDR1 and CDR2: SGHAT, FQNNGV. The CDR3 DNA follows: TGTGCCAACAGCTTAGGTCCCCAAGCTTTCTTT. Its protein product is CANSLGPQAFF.

The gene calls are TRBV5-1 and TRBJ2-2; TRBD1 might be the D (5 bases). This CDR3 has 14 residues. Germline V CDR1 and CDR2: SGHRS, YFSETQ. V gave up 0 bases and J gave up 4 bases, with 7 bases separating them. CDR3 loop: CASSLGQITGELFF. The CDR3 DNA sequence: TGCGCCAGCAGCTTGGGACAGATCACCGGGGAGCTGTTTTTT.

This chain connects TRBV20-1 to TRBJ2-1, with 14 bases matching TRBD2. The CDR3 has 19 amino acids. Looked up from germline, CDR1 is DFQATT and CDR2 is SNEGSKA (reference sequence). V shed 1 base, J shed 0 bases, and the junction held 8 bases outside the gene matches. DNA of the CDR3: TGCAGTGCTAGAGCCAGGACTAGCGGGAGGACGGACTCCTACAATGAGCAGTTCTTC. This sequence encodes CSARARTSGRTDSYNEQFF.

There are many counts of this clonotype. This chain links TRBV27 with TRBJ2-7; 11 bases map to TRBD1. CDR3 size: 17 residues. Germline CDR1 MNHEY, CDR2 SMNVEV (reference sequence). The V gene end was trimmed by 4 bases and the J gene end by 2 bases; junction bases not matched to a gene: 10. This chain's CDR3 is CASSYHSLGQGAYEQYF. The CDR3 DNA reads TGTGCCAGCAGTTACCATTCTTTGGGACAGGGGGCCTACGAGCAGTACTTC.

This clonotype was observed at least ten times. V gene TRBV7-8 combines with J gene TRBJ1-1, with D uncertain. The CDR3 length is 16 residues. V was shortened by 4 bases and J by 1 base, with 16 bases between the two germline ends. CDR1 and CDR2 from the germline V gene are SGHVS and FQNEAQ. CDR3 nucleotide sequence: TGTGCCAGCAGCTCCGGAATGGGTGGGAGGAACACTGAAGCTTTCTTT. The encoded protein is CASSSGMGGRNTEAFF.

This clonotype was seen many times. The gene calls are TRBV29-1 and TRBJ1-2; D is uncertain. CDR3 size: 12 residues. In germline, CDR1 is SQVTM, CDR2 ANQGSEA. The germline V and J ends were trimmed by 6 bases and 6 bases, with 14 bases remaining between them. CDR3 region: CSVRNGEDGYTF. Written as DNA, the CDR3 is TGCAGCGTCAGGAACGGGGAGGATGGCTACACCTTC.

This clonotype turned up a few times. V and J are TRBV4-2 and TRBJ2-3, with TRBD2 identical over 14 bases. This CDR3 contains 20 residues. CDR1 and CDR2 (germline): LGHNA, YNFKEQ. J lost 6 bases, V lost 4 bases, and 18 bases had no gene match. The CDR3 DNA follows: TGTGCCAGCAGCCCCCATCCGACCGGGACTAGCGGGGGCGGGGGGGATACGCAGTATTTT. It codes for CASSPHPTGTSGGGGDTQYF.

The chain employs TRBV10-3 and TRBJ2-3, with unresolved D. Germline CDR1 and CDR2: ENHRY and SYGVKD. The CDR3 extends over 14 amino acids. Trimming shortened V by 2 bases and J by 1 base, and 7 bases separated the two germline ends. CDR3 in DNA: TGTGCCATCAGTGAGGACAAGGGCACAGATACGCAGTATTTT. Its protein product is CAISEDKGTDTQYF.

In this sample, this clonotype turned up many times. CDR3: CSVASSGLNEQFF. CDR3 sequence (DNA): TGCAGCGTTGCATCTAGCGGCCTAAATGAGCAGTTCTTC. The V gene is TRBV29-1, the J gene TRBJ2-1; 7 bases are shared with TRBD2. Trimming cost V 4 bases and J 7 bases; bases outside gene matches: 7. Germline CDR1 is SQVTM and CDR2 is ANQGSEA. CDR3 length: 13 amino acids.

The CDR3 spells CASRRGRFPEVTNEKLFF. CDR3 nucleotides: TGTGCCAGCAGAAGGGGACGGTTTCCTGAAGTTACTAATGAAAAACTGTTTTTT. This chain connects TRBV6-1 to TRBJ1-4, with D tentatively TRBD1 (5 bases). The CDR3 is made up of 18 amino acids. The V gene's germline CDR1 is MNHNS and CDR2 SASEGT. V was clipped by 6 bases and J by 2 bases, with 22 bases between them.

The chain is built from TRBV20-1 and TRBJ2-1, with TRBD2 matching 8 bases. V dropped 0 bases and J dropped 4; count of bases not matched to a gene: 8. Germline CDR1 and CDR2: DFQATT and SNEGSKA (reference sequence). CDR3 length equals 16 residues. CDR3 region: CSARDTGGPRYNEQFF. The CDR3 bases are TGCAGTGCTAGAGATACGGGAGGGCCAAGATACAATGAGCAGTTCTTC.

This clonotype was seen ten or more times. CDR3 in DNA: TGCGCCAGCAGCTTGGGACTGAGCTATGGCTACACCTTC. Protein product: CASSLGLSYGYTF. The chain combines TRBV5-1 with TRBJ1-2, with D uncertain. Looked up from germline, CDR1 is SGHRS and CDR2 is YFSETQ. V gave up 0 bases and J gave up 4 bases, with 7 bases separating them. The CDR3 extends over 13 amino acids. The whole variable domain, filled in from reference TRBV5-1 and TRBJ1-2, reads KAGVTQTPRYLIKTRGQQVTLSCSPISGHRSVSWYQQTPGQGLQFLFEYFSETQRNKGNFPGRFSGRQFSNSRSEMNVSTLELGDSALYLCASSLGLSYGYTFGSGTRLTVV.

This clonotype was seen only a few times. The V call is TRBV7-2, the J call TRBJ2-5; D not certain. Per germline, CDR1 SGHTA and CDR2 FQGNSA. CDR3 size: 15 residues. The V end was cut by 0 bases, the J end by 5 bases, with 13 bases between. CDR3 sequence: CASSLAVGERETQYF. As DNA, the CDR3 is TGTGCCAGCAGCTTAGCGGTGGGCGAAAGGGAGACCCAGTACTTC. Full variable domain (outside the CDR3, taken from reference TRBV7-2 and TRBJ2-5): GAGVSQSPSNKVTEKGKDVELRCDPISGHTALYWYRQSLGQGLEFLIYFQGNSAPDKSGLPSDRFSAERTGGSVSTLTIQRTQQEDSAVYLCASSLAVGERETQYFGPGTRLLVL.

This clonotype was recorded many times. V is TRBV11-2 and J is TRBJ2-2; 16 nucleotides line up with TRBD2. From germline, CDR1 is SGHAT and CDR2 FQNNGV. This CDR3 spans 17 amino acids. Trimming at V came to 3 bases and at J to 7 bases, leaving 5 bases not matched to a gene. CDR3 region: CASSLGLAGGLLGELFF. DNA of the CDR3: TGTGCCAGCAGCTTGGGACTAGCGGGAGGGCTGCTCGGGGAGCTGTTTTTT.

The chain joins TRBV29-1 to TRBJ1-4, with D unclear. The CDR3 totals 15 residues. V gave up 2 bases and J gave up 4 bases, with 14 bases separating them. The germline gives CDR1 SQVTM, CDR2 ANQGSEA. CDR3 sequence reads: CSVELKGQDNEKLFF. CDR3 DNA sequence: TGCAGCGTTGAATTAAAAGGGCAGGATAATGAAAAACTGTTTTTT.

There are many counts of this clonotype. This chain joins TRBV10-2 and TRBJ2-1; TRBD2 aligns across 9 bases. The CDR3 contains 17 residues. The junction had 9 bases not matched to a gene; V was cut back by 3 bases and J by 3 bases. The germline CDR1 and CDR2 sequences are WSHSY and SAAADI. The CDR3: CASSDALAGAIYNEQFF. The CDR3 coding sequence is TGCGCCAGCAGTGATGCGTTAGCGGGGGCCATCTACAATGAGCAGTTCTTC.

This clonotype was picked up many times. This rearrangement joins TRBV12-3 or TRBV12-4 to TRBJ2-5; D is ambiguous. V shed 3 bases and J shed 4 bases, with 9 bases lying between them. The CDR3 runs 13 residues. CDR3 sequence (DNA): TGTGCCAGCAGTTTTGGGCAGTTAGAGACCCAGTACTTC. As protein: CASSFGQLETQYF.

The rearrangement uses TRBV18 and TRBJ1-2, with TRBD1 matching over 7 bases. Germline assignment: CDR1 KGHSH and CDR2 LQKENI. With 2 bases clipped from V and 4 bases from J, the junction kept 4 bases outside the gene matches. This CDR3 comprises 14 residues. CDR3 in DNA: TGTGCCAGCTCACCAGCGGGACAGAGCTATGGCTACACCTTC. Its translation is CASSPAGQSYGYTF.

This clonotype was recorded many times. The chain uses TRBV27 and TRBJ2-3, with D maybe TRBD1 (6 bases). V lost 6 bases to trimming and J lost 3 bases, with 10 bases between them. CDR3 length: 13 amino acids. The germline V gene encodes CDR1 MNHEY and CDR2 SMNVEV (reference sequence). CDR3 residues: CASRRQGTDTQYF. As DNA, the CDR3 is TGTGCCAGCAGACGGCAGGGGACAGATACGCAGTATTTT.

This clonotype was observed a handful of times. The V call is TRBV10-3, the J call TRBJ2-7; 7 bases are a match to TRBD2. Germline CDR1 ENHRY, CDR2 SYGVKD. This CDR3 is built from 16 residues. Trimming took 6 bases from V and 2 from J; bases not matched to a gene: 13. CDR3 region: CAIRVGSGLNPYEQYF. CDR3 DNA sequence: TGTGCCATCAGGGTCGGTAGCGGGTTAAACCCCTACGAGCAGTACTTC.

The CDR3 coding sequence is TGTGCCAGTAGTATCCCGGGACAGGGGAGAAATGGGGCCAACGTCCTGACTTTC. Translated: CASSIPGQGRNGANVLTF. The V and J genes are TRBV19 and TRBJ2-6; 10 bases line up with TRBD1. The CDR3 runs to 18 residues. V was pared by 3 bases and J by 3 bases, with 8 bases of the junction left unmatched. Looked up from germline, CDR1 is LNHDA and CDR2 is SQIVND (reference sequence).

This clonotype was recorded at least ten times. The chain combines TRBV12-3 or TRBV12-4 with TRBJ1-5; no clear D gene. The CDR3 is 12 residues long. The ends were cut back, 3 bases at V and 8 bases at J, with 8 bases in the middle. This CDR3 is CASSLGEKPQHF. CDR3 sequence (DNA): TGTGCCAGCAGTTTGGGTGAGAAGCCCCAGCATTTT.

This clonotype was seen only a few times. The chain uses TRBV19 and TRBJ2-7; no definite D call. The CDR3 sequence is 13 residues long. Per the germline V gene, CDR1 is LNHDA and CDR2 is SQIVND (reference sequence). Trimming removed 4 bases from V and 0 bases from J, with 7 bases in between. The CDR3 nucleotides read TGTGCCAGTAGTAAGACGGTCTCCTACGAGCAGTACTTC. Protein sequence: CASSKTVSYEQYF.

This clonotype occurred many times. V and J are TRBV25-1 and TRBJ2-2; D might be TRBD2 (6 bases). CDR3 length: 14 residues. V dropped 3 bases and J dropped 5 bases, with 10 bases sitting between them. Germline V gene lookup returns CDR1 MGHDK and CDR2 SYGVNS. The CDR3 reads CASSEDYQTGELFF. DNA of the CDR3: TGTGCCAGCAGTGAGGACTACCAAACCGGGGAGCTGTTTTTT.

This clonotype has a count of ten or more. The chain carries TRBV7-6 and TRBJ2-3; 10 bases are shared with TRBD1. CDR1 is SGHVS, CDR2 FNYEAQ, per germline. Trimming cost V 4 bases and J 2 bases; bases outside gene matches: 9. This CDR3 is 17 amino acids long. The CDR3 reads CASSSPGTGDYTDTQYF. CDR3 coding DNA: TGTGCCAGCAGCTCCCCCGGGACAGGGGATTACACAGATACGCAGTATTTT.

The genes are TRBV12-3 or TRBV12-4 and TRBJ2-1, with D unresolved. CDR3 size: 12 residues. The V gene lost 5 bases and the J gene lost 12 bases, with 14 bases spanning the gap. The CDR3 DNA follows: TGTGCCAGCAGTCCACGGGTCTTTCGGCAGTTCTTC. Protein sequence: CASSPRVFRQFF.

There are a few counts of this clonotype. The rearrangement links TRBV3-1 to TRBJ2-3; TRBD2 agrees at 15 bases. With 1 base clipped from V and 8 bases from J, the junction kept 13 bases outside the gene matches. From germline, CDR1 is LGHDT and CDR2 YNNKEL (reference sequence). The CDR3 is made up of 19 amino acids. Here the CDR3 reads CASSQGPGLAGGPVGTQYF. CDR3 DNA: TGTGCCAGCAGCCAAGGCCCCGGACTAGCGGGGGGGCCAGTGGGTACGCAGTATTTT.